This record concerns one T cell receptor beta chain sequence. The sample belongs to a study of shared clonotypes between healthy human individuals. On the study more broadly: Each donor's CD4 naive and CD4 memory cells filled three plates apiece, CD8 naive two, and CD8 memory one.

The assay ran at deep level. Data came from immunoSEQ multiplex PCR; TCRdb stores just in-frame clones and leaves some out. This table has about 1.5 million clones, over 95% appearing once. The authors divided CD4+ cells into CD45RA+ naive and CD45RA-negative memory subsets. V was pared by 7 bases and J by 5 bases, with 9 bases of the junction left unmatched. The V gene's germline CDR1 is SGHRS and CDR2 YFSETQ. The CDR3 totals 14 residues. The TCR sequence derives from a man younger than 40 in good health. This sequence joins TRBV5-1 and TRBJ1-2, with 9 bases identical to TRBD1. Sequenced material: naive CD4+ T cells sorted from blood. Subset meaning: CD45RA+ positively selected. Here the CDR3 reads CASSSDRGLYGYTF. The CDR3 nucleotides read TGCGCCAGCTCGTCGGACAGGGGTTTATATGGCTACACCTTC. Complete variable domain (other parts from reference TRBV5-1 and TRBJ1-2): KAGVTQTPRYLIKTRGQQVTLSCSPISGHRSVSWYQQTPGQGLQFLFEYFSETQRNKGNFPGRFSGRQFSNSRSEMNVSTLELGDSALYLCASSSDRGLYGYTFGSGTRLTVV.